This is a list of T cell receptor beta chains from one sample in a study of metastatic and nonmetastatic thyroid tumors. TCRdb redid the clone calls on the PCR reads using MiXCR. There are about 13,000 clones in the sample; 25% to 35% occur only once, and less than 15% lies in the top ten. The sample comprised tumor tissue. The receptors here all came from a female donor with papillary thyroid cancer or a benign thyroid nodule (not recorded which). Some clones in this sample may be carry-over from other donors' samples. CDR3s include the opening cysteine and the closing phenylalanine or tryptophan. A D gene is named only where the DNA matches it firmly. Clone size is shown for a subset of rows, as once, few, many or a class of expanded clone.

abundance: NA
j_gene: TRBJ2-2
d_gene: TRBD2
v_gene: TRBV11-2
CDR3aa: CASSFEPTSGRDTGELFF
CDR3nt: TGTGCCAGCAGCTTTGAACCGACTAGCGGGAGAGACACCGGGGAGCTGTTTTTT

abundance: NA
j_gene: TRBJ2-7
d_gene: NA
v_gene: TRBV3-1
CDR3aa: CASRDYRAGEQYF
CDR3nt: TGTGCCAGCAGGGATTACAGGGCCGGCGAGCAGTACTTC

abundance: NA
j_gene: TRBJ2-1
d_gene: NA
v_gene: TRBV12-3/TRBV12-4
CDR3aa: CASSLAYFNEHFF
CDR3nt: TGTGCCAGCAGTTTAGCATATTTCAATGAGCATTTCTTC

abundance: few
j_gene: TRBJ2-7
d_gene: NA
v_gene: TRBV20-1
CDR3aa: CSASARNSYEQYF
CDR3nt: TGCAGTGCTAGTGCCAGAAACTCCTACGAGCAGTACTTC

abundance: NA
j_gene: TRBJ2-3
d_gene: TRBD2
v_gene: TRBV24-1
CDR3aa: CATSGGGITDTQYF
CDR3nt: TGTGCCACCAGTGGGGGAGGGATAACAGATACGCAGTATTTT

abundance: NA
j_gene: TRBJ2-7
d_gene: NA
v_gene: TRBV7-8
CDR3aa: CASSLPSGGSEQYF
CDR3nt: TGTGCCAGCAGCTTACCCTCGGGGGGCAGCGAGCAGTACTTC

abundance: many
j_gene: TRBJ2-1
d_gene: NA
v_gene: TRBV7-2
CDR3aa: CASSGGPIRGRSNNEQFF
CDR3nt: TGTGCCAGCAGCGGAGGCCCTATTCGTGGGAGGTCAAACAATGAGCAGTTCTTC

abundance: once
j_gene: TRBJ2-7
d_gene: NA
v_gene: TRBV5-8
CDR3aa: CASSHRGMRSYEQYF
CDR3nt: TGTGCCAGCAGCCACCGGGGAATGAGGTCCTACGAGCAGTACTTC

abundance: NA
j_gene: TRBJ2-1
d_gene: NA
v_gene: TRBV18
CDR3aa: CASSPPGYNEQFF
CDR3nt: TGTGCCAGCTCACCACCGGGGTACAATGAGCAGTTCTTC

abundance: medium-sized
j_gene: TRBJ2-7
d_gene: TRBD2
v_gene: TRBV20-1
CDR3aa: CSALAGVYEQYF
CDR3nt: TGCAGTGCTCTAGCGGGAGTTTACGAGCAGTACTTC

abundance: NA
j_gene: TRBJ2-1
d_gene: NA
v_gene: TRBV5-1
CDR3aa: CASSLEQAARSNEQFF
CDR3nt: TGCGCCAGCAGCTTGGAGCAGGCGGCACGCTCCAATGAGCAGTTCTTC

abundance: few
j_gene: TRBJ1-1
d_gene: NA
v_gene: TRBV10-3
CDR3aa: CAIIDPAGWRTEAFF
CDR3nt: TGTGCCATCATCGACCCCGCAGGGTGGCGCACTGAAGCTTTCTTT

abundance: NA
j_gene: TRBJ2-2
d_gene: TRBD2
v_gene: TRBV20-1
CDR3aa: CSAGGVAGELFF
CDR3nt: TGCAGTGCTGGGGGGGTGGCCGGGGAGCTGTTTTTT

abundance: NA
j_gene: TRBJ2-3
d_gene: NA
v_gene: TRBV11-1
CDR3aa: CASIVLAGGPRDTQYF
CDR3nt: TGTGCCAGCATCGTACTAGCTGGAGGGCCTCGGGATACGCAGTATTTT

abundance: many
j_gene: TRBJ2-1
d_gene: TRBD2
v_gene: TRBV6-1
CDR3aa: CASSSYGLADDNEQFF
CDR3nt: TGTGCCAGCAGCTCCTATGGACTAGCGGATGACAATGAGCAGTTCTTC

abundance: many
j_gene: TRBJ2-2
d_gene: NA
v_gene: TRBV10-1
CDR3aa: CATLGSTGELFF
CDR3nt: TGCGCCACCCTAGGGAGCACCGGGGAGCTGTTTTTT

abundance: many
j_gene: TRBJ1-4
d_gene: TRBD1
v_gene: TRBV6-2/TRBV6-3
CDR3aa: CASTSAGGDEKLFF
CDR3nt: TGTGCCAGCACTTCTGCAGGGGGAGATGAAAAACTGTTTTTT

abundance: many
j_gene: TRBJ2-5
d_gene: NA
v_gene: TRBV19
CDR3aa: CASSVQETQYF
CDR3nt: TGTGCCAGTAGCGTCCAAGAGACCCAGTACTTC

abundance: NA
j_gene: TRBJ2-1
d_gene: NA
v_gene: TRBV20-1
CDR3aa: CSLAGPNEQFF
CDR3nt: TGTAGTCTAGCTGGTCCTAATGAGCAGTTCTTC

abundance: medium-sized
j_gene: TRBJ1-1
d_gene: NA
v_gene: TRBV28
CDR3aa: CASSSPALLAFF
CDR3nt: TGTGCCAGCAGTTCACCAGCACTTTTGGCTTTCTTT

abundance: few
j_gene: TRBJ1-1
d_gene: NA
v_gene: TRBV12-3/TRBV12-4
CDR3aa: CASSRSVGEAFF
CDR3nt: TGTGCCAGCAGTCGGAGTGTGGGTGAAGCTTTCTTT

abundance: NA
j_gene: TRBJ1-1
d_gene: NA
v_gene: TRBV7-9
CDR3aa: CASLGDANTEAFF
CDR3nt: TGTGCCAGCCTTGGGGATGCGAACACTGAAGCTTTCTTT

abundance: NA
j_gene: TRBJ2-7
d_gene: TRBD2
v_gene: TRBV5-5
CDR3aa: CASIIGLGWHEQYF
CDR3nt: TGTGCCAGCATCATCGGACTAGGTTGGCACGAGCAGTACTTC

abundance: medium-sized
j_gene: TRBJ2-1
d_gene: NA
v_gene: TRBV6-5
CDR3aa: CASSYSSLNEQFF
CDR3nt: TGTGCCAGCAGTTACTCATCCCTAAATGAGCAGTTCTTC

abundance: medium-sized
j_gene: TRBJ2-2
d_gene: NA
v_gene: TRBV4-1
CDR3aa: CASSQETGSHTGELFF
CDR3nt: TGCGCCAGCAGCCAAGAAACGGGTTCCCACACCGGGGAGCTGTTTTTT

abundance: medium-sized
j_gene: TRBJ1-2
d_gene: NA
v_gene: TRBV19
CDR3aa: CASSIPGLGYTF
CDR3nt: TGTGCCAGTAGTATCCCAGGGTTAGGCTACACCTTC

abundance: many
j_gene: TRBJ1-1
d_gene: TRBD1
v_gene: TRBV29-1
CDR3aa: CSVEGRGRVTEAFF
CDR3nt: TGCAGCGTTGAAGGCAGGGGGAGGGTCACTGAAGCTTTCTTT

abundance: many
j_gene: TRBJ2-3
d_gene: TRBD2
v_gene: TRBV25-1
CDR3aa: CASSPPSGSVYTQYF
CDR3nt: TGTGCCAGCAGTCCTCCGAGCGGGAGTGTATATACGCAGTATTTT

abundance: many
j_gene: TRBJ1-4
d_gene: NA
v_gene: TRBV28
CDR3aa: CASTSPWATNEKLFF
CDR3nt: TGTGCCAGCACCTCCCCTTGGGCAACTAATGAAAAACTGTTTTTT

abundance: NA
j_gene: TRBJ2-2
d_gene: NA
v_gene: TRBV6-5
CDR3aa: CASSSRSRTGPTGELFF
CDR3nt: TGTGCCAGCAGTTCAAGAAGCCGGACTGGACCAACCGGGGAGCTGTTTTTT

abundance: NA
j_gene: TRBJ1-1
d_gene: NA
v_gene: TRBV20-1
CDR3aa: CSAKYPGVGTEAFF
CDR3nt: TGCAGTGCTAAATATCCAGGGGTTGGGACTGAAGCTTTCTTT

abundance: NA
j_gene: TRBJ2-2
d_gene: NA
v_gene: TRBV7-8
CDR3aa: CASSSAIRKTGKLFF
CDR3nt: TGTGCCAGCAGCTCCGCTATACGGAAAACCGGGAAGCTGTTTTTT

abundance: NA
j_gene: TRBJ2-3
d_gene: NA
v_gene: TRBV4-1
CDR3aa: CASSQGPSATDTQYF
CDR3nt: TGCGCCAGCAGCCAAGGTCCCAGCGCCACAGATACGCAGTATTTT

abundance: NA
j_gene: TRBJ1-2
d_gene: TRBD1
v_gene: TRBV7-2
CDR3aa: CASSSSQGLYGYTF
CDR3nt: TGTGCCAGCAGCTCTTCACAGGGGCTATACGGCTACACCTTC

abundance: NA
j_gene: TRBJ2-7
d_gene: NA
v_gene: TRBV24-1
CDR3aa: CATSDESSGYEQYF
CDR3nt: TGTGCCACCAGTGATGAGTCGTCTGGCTACGAGCAGTACTTC

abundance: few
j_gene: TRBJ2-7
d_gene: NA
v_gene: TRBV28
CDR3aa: CASSLYRDNSEQYF
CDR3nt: TGTGCCAGCAGTTTATACAGGGACAACTCCGAGCAGTACTTC

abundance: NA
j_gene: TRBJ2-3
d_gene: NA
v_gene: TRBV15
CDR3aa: CATSRDFGPDTQYF
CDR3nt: TGTGCCACCAGCAGAGATTTTGGACCTGATACGCAGTATTTT

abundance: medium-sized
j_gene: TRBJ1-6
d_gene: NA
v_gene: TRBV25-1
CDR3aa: CASSEGGLSPLHF
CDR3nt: TGTGCCAGCAGTGAAGGGGGGTTATCACCCCTCCACTTT

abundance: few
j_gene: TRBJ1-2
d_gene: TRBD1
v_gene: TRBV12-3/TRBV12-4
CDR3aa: CASSRERTGERLRPSGF
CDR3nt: TGTGCCAGCAGTAGAGAGAGGACAGGGGAACGACTTCGACCATCCGGCTTC

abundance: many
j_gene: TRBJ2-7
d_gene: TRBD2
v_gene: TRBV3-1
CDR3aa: CASSKGLAGGNEQYF
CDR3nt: TGTGCCAGCAGCAAAGGACTAGCGGGAGGGAACGAGCAGTACTTC

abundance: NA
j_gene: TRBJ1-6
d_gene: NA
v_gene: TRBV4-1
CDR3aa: CASSQETSYNSPLHF
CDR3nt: TGCGCCAGCAGCCAAGAGACCTCCTATAATTCACCCCTCCACTTT

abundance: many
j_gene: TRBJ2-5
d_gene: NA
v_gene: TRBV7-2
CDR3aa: CASSFIPRVQDPTETQYF
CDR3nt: TGTGCCAGCAGCTTTATCCCGAGGGTCCAGGATCCGACGGAGACCCAGTACTTC

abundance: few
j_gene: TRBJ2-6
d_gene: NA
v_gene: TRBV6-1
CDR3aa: CASSGVGARSSGANVLTF
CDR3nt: TGTGCCAGCAGTGGCGTCGGTGCCCGTTCCAGTGGTGCCAACGTCCTGACTTTC

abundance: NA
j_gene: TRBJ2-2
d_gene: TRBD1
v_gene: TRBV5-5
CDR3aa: CASKPGQGSTGELFF
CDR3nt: TGTGCCAGCAAACCGGGACAGGGATCCACCGGGGAGCTGTTTTTT

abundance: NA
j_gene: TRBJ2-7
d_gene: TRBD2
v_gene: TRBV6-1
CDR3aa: CASSPGTRGEQYF
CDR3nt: TGTGCCAGCAGTCCCGGGACTAGGGGTGAGCAGTACTTC

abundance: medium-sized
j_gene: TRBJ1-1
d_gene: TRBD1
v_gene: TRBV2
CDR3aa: CASSGGQGRGTEAFF
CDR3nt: TGTGCCAGCAGTGGCGGACAGGGGCGTGGAACTGAAGCTTTCTTT

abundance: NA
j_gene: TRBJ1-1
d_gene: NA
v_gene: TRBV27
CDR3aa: CATFHGNTEAFF
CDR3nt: TGTGCCACCTTTCACGGGAACACTGAAGCTTTCTTT

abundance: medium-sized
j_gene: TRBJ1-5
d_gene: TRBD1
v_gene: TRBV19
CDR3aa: CASSRGTQYNQPQHF
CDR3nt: TGTGCCAGTAGCAGGGGGACCCAATACAATCAGCCCCAGCATTTT

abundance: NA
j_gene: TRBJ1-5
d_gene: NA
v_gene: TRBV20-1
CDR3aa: CSARDFGRALGQPQHF
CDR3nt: TGCAGTGCTAGAGATTTCGGACGGGCTTTGGGTCAGCCCCAGCATTTT

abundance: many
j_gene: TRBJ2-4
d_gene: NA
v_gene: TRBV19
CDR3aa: CASSTTSSGLAKNIQYF
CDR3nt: TGTGCCAGTAGCACGACTAGTTCTGGCCTAGCCAAAAACATTCAGTACTTC

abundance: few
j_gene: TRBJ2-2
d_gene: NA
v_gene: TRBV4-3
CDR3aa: CASSQVPAVQTGELFF
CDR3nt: TGCGCCAGCAGCCAAGTACCGGCCGTCCAGACCGGGGAGCTGTTTTTT

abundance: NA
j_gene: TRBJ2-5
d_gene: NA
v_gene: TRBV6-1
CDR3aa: CASTLGPEVETQYF
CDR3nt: TGTGCCAGCACCTTGGGACCCGAGGTAGAGACCCAGTACTTC

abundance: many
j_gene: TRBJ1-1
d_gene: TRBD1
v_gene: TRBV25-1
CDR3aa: CASSENTGDTEAFF
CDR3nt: TGTGCCAGCAGTGAAAATACAGGGGACACTGAAGCTTTCTTT

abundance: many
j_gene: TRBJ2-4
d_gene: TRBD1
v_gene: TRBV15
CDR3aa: CATSTDRVNIQYF
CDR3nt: TGTGCCACCAGCACCGACAGGGTAAACATTCAGTACTTC

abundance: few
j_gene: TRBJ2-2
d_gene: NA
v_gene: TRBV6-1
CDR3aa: CASRRKATGELFF
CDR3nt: TGTGCCAGCAGGAGGAAAGCGACCGGGGAGCTATTTTTT

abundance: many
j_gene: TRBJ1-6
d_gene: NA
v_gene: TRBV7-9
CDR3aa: CASSLVRQYNSPLHF
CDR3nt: TGTGCCAGCAGCTTAGTTCGACAGTATAATTCACCCCTCCACTTT

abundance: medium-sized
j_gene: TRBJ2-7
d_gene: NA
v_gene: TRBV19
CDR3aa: CASSLPGLGVYEQYF
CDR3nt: TGTGCCAGTAGCCTTCCGGGCCTCGGGGTTTACGAGCAGTACTTC

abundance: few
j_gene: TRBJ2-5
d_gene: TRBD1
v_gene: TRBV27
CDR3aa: CASSTPTGKETQYF
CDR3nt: TGTGCCAGCAGTACCCCGACAGGGAAGGAGACCCAGTACTTC

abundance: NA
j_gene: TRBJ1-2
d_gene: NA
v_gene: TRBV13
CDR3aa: CASSLGSGTVGDGYTF
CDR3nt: TGTGCCAGCAGCTTAGGGTCCGGGACGGTTGGGGATGGCTACACCTTC